These 18 T cell receptor beta chains originate from one sample sequenced in a study of control samples from healthy donors and cancer patients. Profiling relied on immunoSEQ multiplex PCR, and the TCRdb table lists in-frame clones only, not all of them. The table shows about 130,000 clones, with around 93% occurring only once. The sequenced material came from blood. The receptors stem from a woman aged 45-59 years in good health.

This chain uses TRBV28 with TRBJ1-2; D not resolved. The CDR3 has 15 amino acids. V shed 5 bases and J shed 0 bases, with 13 bases lying between them. The germline CDR1 and CDR2 sequences are MDHEN and SYDVKM. Here the CDR3 reads CASSPLQATNYGYTF. Written as DNA, the CDR3 is TGTGCCAGCAGTCCCCTGCAGGCTACTAACTATGGCTACACCTTC.

The rearrangement uses TRBV24-1 and TRBJ1-1; D might be TRBD1 (6 bases). CDR1 and CDR2 from the germline V gene are KGHDR and SFDVKD. The CDR3 is 16 residues long. The germline V and J ends were trimmed by 1 base and 2 bases, with 13 bases remaining between them. The CDR3 DNA reads TGTGCCACCAGTGATTTCCCTCGGACAGATAACACTGAAGCTTTCTTT. Residues: CATSDFPRTDNTEAFF.

The chain couples TRBV19 to TRBJ2-7; 10 bases are a match to TRBD2. The CDR3 consists of 16 residues. Germline V gene data show CDR1 as LNHDA and CDR2 as SQIVND (reference sequence). V was clipped by 5 bases and J by 0 bases; unmatched bases: 7. In nucleotides, the CDR3 is TGTGCCAGTAGTGTCCAAGGACTAGCGGCCTCCTACGAGCAGTACTTC. Encoded protein: CASSVQGLAASYEQYF.

CDR3 amino acids: CASSVAAEETQYF. CDR3 DNA sequence: TGTGCCAGCAGCGTAGCGGCAGAAGAGACCCAGTACTTC. The V call is TRBV9, the J call TRBJ2-5, with D unclear. This CDR3 has 13 amino acids. Trimming shortened V by 0 bases and J by 3 bases, and 6 bases separated the two germline ends. CDR1 SGDLS and CDR2 YYNGEE come from the germline V gene.

This clone was observed a handful of times. V usage is TRBV7-8 and J usage is TRBJ1-5; TRBD1 is a possible D gene (5 bases). V was shortened by 7 bases and J by 1 base, with 17 bases between the two germline ends. Germline CDR1 is SGHVS and CDR2 is FQNEAQ. The CDR3 has 16 residues. This chain's CDR3 is CASIEGFKVSNQPQHF. CDR3 in DNA: TGTGCCAGCATAGAGGGGTTCAAAGTAAGCAATCAGCCCCAGCATTTT.

V and J are TRBV5-8 and TRBJ1-1; weak D call: TRBD1 (6 bases). Trimming shortened V by 5 bases and J by 3 bases, and 17 bases separated the two germline ends. CDR1 SGHTS and CDR2 YDEGEE come from the germline V gene. CDR3 size: 15 residues. The CDR3 DNA follows: TGTGCCAGCAGGCTAATGTGGGGGGCGGACACTGAAGCTTTCTTT. Translation gives CASRLMWGADTEAFF. The full variable domain, in which reference TRBV5-8 and TRBJ1-1 provide the parts outside the CDR3, is EAGVTQSPTHLIKTRGQQATLRCSPISGHTSVYWYQQALGLGLQFLLWYDEGEERNRGNFPPRFSGRQFPNYSSELNVNALELEDSALYLCASRLMWGADTEAFFGQGTRLTVV.

The rearrangement links TRBV3-1 (or the pseudogene TRBV3-2) to TRBJ2-1, with 11 bases aligning to TRBD2. CDR3 length: 16 amino acids. J was trimmed by 7 bases and V by 3 bases; bases with no gene match: 8. Germline CDR1 reads LGHDT; CDR2 reads YNNKEL (reference sequence). Here the CDR3 DNA reads TGTGCCAGCAGCCAGGGACTAGCGGTTGGCATTAATGAGCAGTTCTTC. Translating it yields CASSQGLAVGINEQFF.

This clone was found once. Written as DNA, the CDR3 is TGTGCCAGCAGCCAGTGGGACACACCCTCTGGGGCCAACGTCCTGACTTTC. Amino acids: CASSQWDTPSGANVLTF. The chain couples TRBV3-1 (or the pseudogene TRBV3-2) to TRBJ2-6, with D possibly TRBD1 on 6 matching bases. CDR1 and CDR2 (germline): LGHDT, YNNKEL (reference sequence). Trimming removed 3 bases from V and 0 bases from J, with 12 bases in between. The CDR3 consists of 17 residues.

The rearrangement links TRBV11-2 to TRBJ2-7; D unresolved. Germline CDR1 SGHAT, CDR2 FQNNGV. The CDR3 extends over 15 amino acids. V was pared by 0 bases and J by 0 bases, with 9 bases between. The CDR3 coding sequence is TGTGCCAGCAGCTTAGATCGCGGCGACTCCTACGAGCAGTACTTC. The encoded protein is CASSLDRGDSYEQYF.

The chain is built from TRBV12-3 or TRBV12-4 and TRBJ1-5; D is ambiguous. The CDR3 contains 13 residues. Trimming left V 3 bases short and J 7 bases short, with 10 bases between. The CDR3: CASSLNGEQPQHF. CDR3 sequence (DNA): TGTGCCAGCAGTTTGAATGGGGAGCAGCCCCAGCATTTT.

This clone is a singleton in its sample. The chain combines TRBV18 with TRBJ1-1, with a tentative D call TRBD1 (5 bases). The CDR3 contains 13 residues. Germline-derived CDR1 and CDR2 are KGHSH and LQKENI. V was trimmed by 6 bases and J by 5 bases, leaving 13 bases between them. This CDR3 is CASSDGRGTEAFF. The CDR3 region has the DNA TGTGCCAGCTCCGATGGCCGGGGGACTGAAGCTTTCTTT.

This clone was counted a few times. This chain connects TRBV7-9 to TRBJ2-2; 15 bases align to TRBD2. This CDR3 has 16 residues. Germline CDR1 and CDR2: SEHNR and FQNEAQ (reference sequence). Trimming removed 11 bases from V and 0 bases from J; junction bases left unmatched: 4. The CDR3 sequence: CAGGLAGGPNTGELFF. The CDR3 coding sequence is TGTGCCGGTGGACTAGCGGGAGGGCCGAACACCGGGGAGCTGTTTTTT.

The chain couples TRBV6-5 to TRBJ1-2; no reliable D call. This CDR3 contains 15 residues. Germline CDR1 is MNHEY and CDR2 is SVGAGI. V was cut by 0 bases and J by 8 bases, with 16 bases left in between. DNA of the CDR3: TGTGCCAGCAGTTACTCGAAATGGGCCCGCGCCGGCTACACCTTC. Translation gives CASSYSKWARAGYTF.

The chain is built from TRBV5-1 and TRBJ1-1, with 7 nucleotides matching TRBD1. There are 13 residues in the CDR3. Germline CDR1 is SGHRS and CDR2 is YFSETQ. V gave up 5 bases and J gave up 1 base; unmatched junction bases: 2. The CDR3 DNA is TGCGCCAGCAGGGGACAGCCGAACACTGAAGCTTTCTTT. Translated, it gives CASRGQPNTEAFF.

V gene TRBV5-1 combines with J gene TRBJ2-3, with 9 bases identical to TRBD1. V was pared by 0 bases and J by 4 bases, with 6 bases of the junction left unmatched. The CDR3 is made up of 16 amino acids. CDR1 SGHRS and CDR2 YFSETQ come from the germline V gene. The DNA of the CDR3 is TGCGCCAGCAGCTTGGAGTCTGGGACAGGGTCAGATACGCAGTATTTT. It translates to CASSLESGTGSDTQYF.

The chain employs TRBV15 and TRBJ1-2; tentatively, D is TRBD1 (6 bases). In germline, CDR1 is LNHNV, CDR2 YYDKDF (reference sequence). V dropped 6 bases and J dropped 5 bases, with 16 bases sitting between them. There are 14 residues in the CDR3. DNA of the CDR3: TGTGCCACCAGTAACAACAACCAGGGGTATGGCTACACCTTC. Its translation is CATSNNNQGYGYTF.

The V gene is TRBV7-9, the J gene TRBJ2-3; a weak D match, TRBD2 (6 bases). There are 16 residues in the CDR3. V lost 5 bases, J lost 3 bases, and 18 bases lay in between. Germline V gives CDR1 SEHNR, CDR2 FQNEAQ (reference sequence). The CDR3: CASSIVRRGNTDTQYF. The CDR3 DNA reads TGTGCCAGCAGCATCGTGAGGCGGGGAAATACAGATACGCAGTATTTT.

V gene TRBV5-1 combines with J gene TRBJ1-1; D uncertain. The CDR3 totals 12 residues. V dropped 4 bases and J dropped 10 bases, with 14 bases sitting between them. Germline V lookup: CDR1 SGHRS, CDR2 YFSETQ. The CDR3 protein is CASSADRAGAFF. Written as DNA, the CDR3 is TGCGCCAGCAGCGCGGACCGGGCGGGAGCTTTCTTT.